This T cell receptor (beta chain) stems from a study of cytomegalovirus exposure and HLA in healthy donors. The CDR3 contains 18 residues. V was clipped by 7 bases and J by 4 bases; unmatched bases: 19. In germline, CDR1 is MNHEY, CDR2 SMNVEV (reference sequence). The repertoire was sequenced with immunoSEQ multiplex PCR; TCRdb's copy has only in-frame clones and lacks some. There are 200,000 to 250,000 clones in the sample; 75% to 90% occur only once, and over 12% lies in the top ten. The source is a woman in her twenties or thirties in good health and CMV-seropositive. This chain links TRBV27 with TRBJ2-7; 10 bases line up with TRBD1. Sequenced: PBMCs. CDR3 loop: CASTKKPGQGSLLYEQYF. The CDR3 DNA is TGTGCCAGCACCAAAAAACCGGGACAGGGGTCCCTTCTTTACGAGCAGTACTTC.